This T cell receptor beta chain was captured by sequencing in a study of blood T cell repertoires in COVID-19. Assay used: immunoSEQ multiplex PCR; TCRdb lists only in-frame clones, some missing. The sample records over 150,000 clones, roughly 84% being singletons. The ends were cut back, 4 bases at V and 4 bases at J, with 20 bases in the middle. The CDR3 has 16 residues. Germline V gene data show CDR1 as SGHRS and CDR2 as YFSETQ. The TCR originated in a man between 50 and 59 years old with active or convalescent COVID-19. The J gene is TRBJ1-1, the V gene TRBV5-1; tentative D call: TRBD1 (5 bases). The specimen was peripheral blood. The CDR3 coding sequence is TGCGCCAGCAGCCCACGGACCGGGACTGGGGTCACTGAAGCTTTCTTT. It yields the protein CASSPRTGTGVTEAFF.